This T cell receptor beta chain came from a study of response to subunit inactivated influenza vaccine. In its sample, this clonotype was seen a few times. TCRdb re-called the RT-PCR reads through MiXCR, storing one row per CDR3 protein. The sample has more than 500,000 distinct CDR3 sequences; about 11% are singletons. This sample also belongs to another study, concerning T cells expressing NK-cell markers. Per that study: UMIs were included in TCR beta cDNA generated by 5'RACE template switching. Of CD8+ T cells, about 1.0-8% belonged to dominant NKG2C+ clonotypes in roughly 6 donors.

The origin of this receptor is a man aged 45-60 years who received an inactivated influenza vaccine. Sequenced material: PBMCs from blood, taken on the day of vaccination.

CDR3 in amino acids: CASSVGIQPPLHF. The CDR3 DNA reads TGTGCCAGCAGTGTTGGGATCCAACCACCCCTCCACTTT. This rearrangement joins TRBV2 to TRBJ1-6; D uncertain. Germline CDR1 reads SNHLY; CDR2 reads FYNNEI. V shed 4 bases and J shed 11 bases, with 12 bases lying between them. The CDR3 length is 13 residues. Full variable domain (outside the CDR3, taken from reference TRBV2 and TRBJ1-6): EPEVTQTPSHQVTQMGQEVILRCVPISNHLYFYWYRQILGQKVEFLVSFYNNEISEKSEIFDDQFSVERPDGSNFTLKIRSTKLEDSAMYFCASSVGIQPPLHFGNGTRLTVT.